This T cell receptor beta chain was obtained from a study of cytomegalovirus exposure and HLA in healthy donors. Study outcomes and limitations: The study recorded more than 150 TCR beta chains that were cytomegalovirus-associated. The majority of TCR sequences were rare, yet some public TCRs appeared in many donors.

Libraries were prepared by immunoSEQ multiplex PCR; TCRdb keeps only in-frame clonotypes and omits some of them. The sample contains some 170,000 clones, approximately 87% of which appear only once. For this clone: Its antigen is as yet unknown.

CDR1 and CDR2 (germline): MNHEY, SVGAGI. The CDR3 length is 12 residues. V was cut by 5 bases and J by 4 bases, with 8 bases left in between. The gene calls are TRBV6-5 and TRBJ1-2, with a possible D match to TRBD1 (5 bases). The TCR originated in a woman aged 25 to 39 in good health and CMV-seronegative. Sample: PBMCs. This chain's CDR3 is CASSQGLYGYTF. The CDR3 DNA is TGTGCCAGCAGTCAGGGCCTCTATGGCTACACCTTC.